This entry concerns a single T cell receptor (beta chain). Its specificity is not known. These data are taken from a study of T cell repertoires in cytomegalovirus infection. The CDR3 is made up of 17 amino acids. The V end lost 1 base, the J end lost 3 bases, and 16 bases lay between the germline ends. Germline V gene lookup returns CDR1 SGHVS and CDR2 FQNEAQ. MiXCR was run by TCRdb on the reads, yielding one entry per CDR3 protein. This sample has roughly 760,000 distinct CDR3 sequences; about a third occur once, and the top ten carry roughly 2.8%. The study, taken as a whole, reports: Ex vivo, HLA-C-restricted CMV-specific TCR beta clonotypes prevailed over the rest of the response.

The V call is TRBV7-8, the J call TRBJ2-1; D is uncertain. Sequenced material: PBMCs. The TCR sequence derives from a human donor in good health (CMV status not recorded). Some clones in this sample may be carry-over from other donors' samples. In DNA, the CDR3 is TGTGCCAGCAGCTTAGGTTTCATGGGGATTAACTACAATGAGCAGTTCTTC. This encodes CASSLGFMGINYNEQFF.